This T cell receptor beta chain originates from a study of cytomegalovirus exposure and HLA in healthy donors. Study results and limitations: HLA alleles showed associations with about 17,000 TCR beta sequences in a later analysis, at a 0.05 false discovery rate. While the bulk of TCR sequences proved rare, some public TCRs turned up in many donors.

PCR primers comprised 60 Vbeta and 13 Jbeta primers. Only in-frame clones appear in the TCRdb table, and some are missing; sequencing was by immunoSEQ multiplex PCR. The sample lists fewer than 250,000 clones, around 76% occurring once. The CDR3 is 13 amino acids. V lost 8 bases and J 7 bases, leaving 18 bases between the germline ends. The germline CDR1 and CDR2 sequences are MDHEN and SYDVKM. As to this clone: Antigen unknown.

Each donor was healthy, and each was a bone marrow donor. Sample: PBMCs. The genes are TRBV28 and TRBJ2-7; D may be TRBD1 (6 bases). The TCR originated in a man younger than 35 in good health and CMV-seronegative. CDR3 loop: CASRRTASGEQYF. The DNA for the CDR3 is TGTGCCAGCCGGAGGACAGCCTCGGGGGAGCAGTACTTC.